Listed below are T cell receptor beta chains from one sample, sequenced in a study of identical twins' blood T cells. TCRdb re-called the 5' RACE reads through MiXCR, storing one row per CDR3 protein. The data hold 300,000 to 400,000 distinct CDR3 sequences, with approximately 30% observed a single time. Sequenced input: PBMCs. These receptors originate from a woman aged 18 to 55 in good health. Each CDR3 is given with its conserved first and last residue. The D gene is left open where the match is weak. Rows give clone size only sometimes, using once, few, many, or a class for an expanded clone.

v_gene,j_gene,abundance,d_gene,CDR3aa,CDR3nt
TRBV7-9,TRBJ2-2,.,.,CASSLPGGRANTGELFF,TGTGCCAGCAGCTTACCCGGAGGACGGGCGAACACCGGGGAGCTGTTTTTT
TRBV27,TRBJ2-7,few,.,CASSLRGTTNEQYF,TGTGCCAGCAGTTTAAGAGGGACCACGAACGAGCAGTACTTC
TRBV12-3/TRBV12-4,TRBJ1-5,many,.,CASSLGVSNQPQHF,TGTGCCAGCAGCCTTGGGGTAAGCAATCAGCCCCAGCATTTT
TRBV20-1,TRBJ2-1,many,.,CSARERVAAYNEQFF,TGCAGTGCTAGAGAACGGGTAGCGGCCTACAATGAGCAGTTCTTC
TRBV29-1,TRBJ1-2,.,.,CSVGPAPNYGYTF,TGCAGCGTTGGTCCGGCTCCTAACTATGGCTACACCTTC
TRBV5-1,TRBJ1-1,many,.,CASSLELERTEAFF,TGCGCCAGCAGCTTGGAGTTGGAGAGGACTGAAGCTTTCTTT
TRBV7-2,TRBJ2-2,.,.,CATGRNTGELFF,TGTGCCACCGGACGGAACACCGGGGAGCTGTTTTTT
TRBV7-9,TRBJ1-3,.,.,CASFRYSGNTIYF,TGTGCCAGCTTTCGGTACTCTGGAAACACCATATATTTT
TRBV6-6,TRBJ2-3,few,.,CASSPVSTDTQYF,TGTGCCAGCTCCCCGGTGAGCACAGATACGCAGTATTTT
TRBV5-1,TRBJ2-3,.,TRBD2,CASSLNGGALADTQYF,TGCGCCAGCAGCTTGAACGGGGGGGCCCTCGCAGATACGCAGTATTTT
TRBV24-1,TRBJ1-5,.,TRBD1,CATSDLDRGRRTQHF,TGTGCCACCAGTGATTTGGACAGGGGGCGGAGGACCCAGCATTTT
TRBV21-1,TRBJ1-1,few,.,CASSTRTGEDTEAFF,TGTGCCAGCAGCACCCGGACAGGGGAGGACACTGAAGCTTTCTTT
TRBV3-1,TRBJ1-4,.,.,CASSQSGGRTEKLFF,TGTGCCAGCAGCCAATCGGGTGGCAGGACCGAAAAACTGTTTTTT
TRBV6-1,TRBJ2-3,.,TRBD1,CASSRDRTTDTQYF,TGTGCCAGCAGCAGGGACAGAACCACAGATACGCAGTATTTT
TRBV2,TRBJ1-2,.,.,CASTSEPSVEGYTF,TGTGCCAGCACCTCGGAGCCTAGCGTGGAAGGCTACACCTTC
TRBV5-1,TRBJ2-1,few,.,CASSWGSFNEQFF,TGCGCCAGCAGCTGGGGGTCGTTCAATGAGCAGTTCTTC
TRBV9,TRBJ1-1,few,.,CASSVTSANTEAFF,TGTGCCAGCAGCGTCACATCGGCAAACACTGAAGCTTTCTTT
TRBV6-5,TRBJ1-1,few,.,CASSYQGSNTEAFF,TGTGCCAGCAGTTACCAGGGTTCGAACACTGAAGCTTTCTTT
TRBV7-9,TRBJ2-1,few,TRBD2,CASSLDGLADHNEQFF,TGTGCCAGCAGCTTAGACGGACTAGCGGACCACAATGAGCAGTTCTTC
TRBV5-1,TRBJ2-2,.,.,CASSSPDRRPGELFF,TGCGCCAGCAGCTCGCCCGACAGACGTCCCGGGGAGCTGTTTTTT
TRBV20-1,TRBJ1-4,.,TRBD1,CSASITGGRGEKLFF,TGCAGTGCTAGTATTACAGGGGGCAGGGGAGAAAAACTGTTTTTT
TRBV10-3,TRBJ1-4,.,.,CAISDVWGSGGKLFF,TGTGCCATCAGTGACGTTTGGGGGTCTGGTGGAAAACTGTTTTTT
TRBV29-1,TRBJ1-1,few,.,CSVDQGTLAEAFF,TGCAGCGTTGACCAAGGCACTCTAGCTGAAGCTTTCTTT
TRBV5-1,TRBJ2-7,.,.,CASRALSTYEQYF,TGCGCCAGCAGGGCATTATCTACCTACGAGCAGTACTTC
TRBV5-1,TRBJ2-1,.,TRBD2,CASIGTTSGDEQFF,TGCGCCAGTATAGGGACTACCTCCGGAGATGAGCAGTTCTTC
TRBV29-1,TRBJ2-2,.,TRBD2,CSVEIAGGQTGELFF,TGCAGCGTTGAAATAGCGGGGGGGCAAACCGGGGAGCTGTTTTTT
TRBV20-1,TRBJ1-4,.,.,CSARDKGGAGEKLFF,TGCAGTGCTAGAGATAAGGGCGGGGCAGGAGAAAAACTGTTTTTT
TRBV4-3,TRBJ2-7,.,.,CARSQVSGSSYEQYF,TGCGCCAGAAGCCAAGTGAGCGGTAGCTCCTACGAGCAGTACTTC
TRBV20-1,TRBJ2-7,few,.,CSAHRPGHLSYEQYF,TGCAGTGCGCACCGGCCGGGACATCTCTCCTACGAGCAGTACTTC